One sample yielded the 11 T cell receptor beta chains listed below, sequenced in a study of cytomegalovirus exposure and HLA in healthy donors. The primer mix had 60 Vbeta and 13 Jbeta primers. Assay: immunoSEQ multiplex PCR; the TCRdb copy retains only in-frame clones and omits some. This sample has roughly 240,000 clones, with around 80% found just once. The sequenced sample was PBMCs. Receptors originate from a boy aged 5-17 years in good health and CMV-seronegative.

The chain has TRBV2 and TRBJ1-2, with 7 bases matching TRBD1. The CDR3 is 16 amino acids. Losses at the gene ends were 4 bases for V and 4 bases for J; bases not matched to a gene: 12. Germline V CDR1 and CDR2: SNHLY, FYNNEI. The DNA for the CDR3 is TGTGCCAGCAGTGCTAGGACAGGTTTCTTCTTCTATGGCTACACCTTC. It encodes CASSARTGFFFYGYTF.

The chain joins TRBV2 to TRBJ1-1; 9 positions agree with TRBD1. The germline V gene encodes CDR1 SNHLY and CDR2 FYNNEI. CDR3 length: 15 amino acids. V lost 4 bases and J lost 4; bases outside the gene matches: 7. The CDR3 nucleotides are TGTGCCAGCAGTGCAGAAAGACAGGGGGTCACTGAAGCTTTCTTT. Encoded protein: CASSAERQGVTEAFF.

The chain is built from TRBV13 and TRBJ2-1; 11 positions match TRBD2. The V gene's germline CDR1 is PRHDT and CDR2 FYEKMQ (reference sequence). The J segment lost 1 base and the V segment lost 4 bases, leaving 3 bases of the junction unmatched. The CDR3 runs to 16 residues. The CDR3 here is CASSSGLAASYNEQFF. The CDR3 DNA is TGTGCCAGCAGCTCGGGACTAGCGGCTTCCTACAATGAGCAGTTCTTC.

This chain uses TRBV5-1 with TRBJ1-6, with 7 nucleotides matching TRBD1. Germline loops: CDR1 SGHRS, CDR2 YFSETQ. J lost 14 bases, V lost 2 bases, and 4 bases had no gene match. This CDR3 region has 12 residues. CDR3 nucleotides: TGCGCCAGCAGCTTTCAACAGGGGACCCTCCACTTT. It specifies CASSFQQGTLHF. The whole variable domain, filled in from reference TRBV5-1 and TRBJ1-6, reads KAGVTQTPRYLIKTRGQQVTLSCSPISGHRSVSWYQQTPGQGLQFLFEYFSETQRNKGNFPGRFSGRQFSNSRSEMNVSTLELGDSALYLCASSFQQGTLHFGNGTRLTVT.

V and J are TRBV15 and TRBJ2-1; perhaps TRBD1 as D (6 bases). Germline CDR1 LNHNV, CDR2 YYDKDF (reference sequence). V dropped 3 bases and J dropped 0 bases, with 9 bases sitting between them. This CDR3 is 15 amino acids long. The CDR3 reads CATSSYRDSYNEQFF. The CDR3 nucleotides are TGTGCCACCAGCAGTTACAGGGACTCCTACAATGAGCAGTTCTTC.

The V and J genes are TRBV2 and TRBJ2-1, with 7 bases identical to TRBD1. Per germline, CDR1 SNHLY and CDR2 FYNNEI. V was clipped by 10 bases and J by 7 bases; unmatched bases: 13. This CDR3 comprises 14 residues. This CDR3 is CATSTRQGGNEQFF. The CDR3 nucleotides read TGTGCCACTTCGACCCGACAGGGCGGTAATGAGCAGTTCTTC.

The J gene is TRBJ1-3, the V gene TRBV30; maybe TRBD1 (6 bases). The V end lost 0 bases, the J end lost 2 bases, and 14 bases lay between the germline ends. CDR1 and CDR2 (germline): GTSNPN, SVGIG (reference sequence). The CDR3 is 16 residues long. CDR3: CAWSVTGFITGNTIYF. CDR3 DNA sequence: TGTGCCTGGAGTGTAACAGGGTTCATAACTGGAAACACCATATATTTT.

The chain combines TRBV27 with TRBJ1-1, with 9 bases matching TRBD1. CDR3 length: 14 residues. Trimming removed 3 bases from V and 5 bases from J; junction bases left unmatched: 4. Looked up from germline, CDR1 is MNHEY and CDR2 is SMNVEV (reference sequence). CDR3 sequence reads: CASSFGTGKTEAFF. CDR3 nucleotides: TGTGCCAGCAGTTTTGGGACAGGGAAGACTGAAGCTTTCTTT.

This clone appeared a few times. The chain couples TRBV5-8 to TRBJ1-5, with 7 bases fitting TRBD1. Unmatched junction bases numbered 6, after V lost 0 bases and J lost 6 bases. Germline V gene sequence: CDR1 SGHTS, CDR2 YDEGEE. CDR3 length: 15 residues. The CDR3 DNA sequence: TGTGCCAGCAGCTTGGAAGGGGGCACCGGTCAGCCCCAGCATTTT. Translated: CASSLEGGTGQPQHF.

This clone came up once. The chain is built from TRBV7-9 and TRBJ1-5, with 7 bases lining up with TRBD1. The CDR3 sequence is 15 residues long. CDR1 is SEHNR, CDR2 FQNEAQ, per germline (reference sequence). V was clipped by 4 bases and J by 0 bases; unmatched bases: 3. The CDR3 protein is CASSSTGDSNQPQHF. CDR3 sequence (DNA): TGTGCCAGCAGCTCCACAGGGGATAGCAATCAGCCCCAGCATTTT.

The rearrangement uses TRBV30 and TRBJ2-3, with D unclear. The CDR3 has 13 amino acids. V lost 5 bases and J lost 2, with 11 bases in between. Germline CDR1 reads GTSNPN; CDR2 reads SVGIG (reference sequence). CDR3: CAWAPGYTDTQYF. CDR3 nucleotide sequence: TGTGCCTGGGCCCCCGGTTACACAGATACGCAGTATTTT.